Presented here are 4 T cell receptor beta chains from one specimen sequenced in a study of cytomegalovirus exposure and HLA in healthy donors. Primers: 60 Vbeta forward and 13 Jbeta reverse. The method was immunoSEQ multiplex PCR; TCRdb's version includes in-frame clones alone and lacks a portion of them. The table lists about 160,000 clones, around 84% of them singletons. Sequencing used PBMCs. Receptor source: a male donor in good health and CMV-seropositive.

The chain employs TRBV6-4 and TRBJ1-2; TRBD1 matches 8 bases. Germline CDR1 MRHNA, CDR2 SNTAGT. This CDR3 comprises 15 residues. Trimming took 6 bases from V and 4 from J; bases not matched to a gene: 10. CDR3 sequence (DNA): TGTGCCAGCAGCCCAGAGACAGGGGTAGTCTATGGCTACACCTTC. It translates to CASSPETGVVYGYTF.

The chain uses TRBV14 and TRBJ1-1; D ambiguous. CDR1 and CDR2 from the germline V gene are SGHDN and FVKESK. The CDR3 extends over 15 amino acids. The germline V and J ends were trimmed by 1 base and 5 bases, with 14 bases remaining between them. The CDR3 loop reads CASSQVAVRGTEAFF. In DNA, the CDR3 is TGTGCCAGCAGCCAAGTGGCGGTGAGAGGGACTGAAGCTTTCTTT.

The chain is built from TRBV11-3 and TRBJ2-7; 9 nucleotides line up with TRBD1. The CDR3 has 14 residues. Per the germline V gene, CDR1 is SGHNT and CDR2 is YENEEA. V shed 5 bases, J shed 6 bases, and the junction held 8 bases outside the gene matches. The CDR3 sequence: CASSPGTGSREQYF. CDR3 coding DNA: TGTGCCAGCAGCCCTGGGACAGGGAGTCGCGAGCAGTACTTC.

V usage is TRBV7-2 and J usage is TRBJ2-2; a possible D gene is TRBD2 (7 bases). The germline gives CDR1 SGHTA, CDR2 FQGNSA. This CDR3 spans 13 amino acids. V gave up 6 bases and J gave up 6 bases, with 11 bases separating them. CDR3 bases: TGTGCCAGCAGTAGGGGGGGGGCCGGGGAGCTGTTTTTT. Protein product: CASSRGGAGELFF.